This TCR beta chain was recovered during a study of blood T cell repertoires in COVID-19. Original processing notes: Reference gene primer amplification gave estimated nucleated cell counts. Sequenced by immunoSEQ multiplex PCR; TCRdb stores in-frame clones only, minus some. V, J and clone size are those of that table, while D and trimming were read from the DNA. The data show 150,000 to 200,000 clones, approximately 84% seen once. There are 13 residues in the CDR3. V trimming: 4 bases; J trimming: 7 bases; junction bases outside the gene matches: 2. Germline V gene sequence: CDR1 MNHEY, CDR2 SMNVEV (reference sequence).

This sequence joins TRBV27 and TRBJ2-1, with 9 bases that match TRBD1. Sequenced: peripheral blood. This receptor was obtained from a woman older than 75 with acute or convalescent COVID-19. The CDR3 loop reads CASSSTGGNEQFF. In DNA form, the CDR3 reads TGTGCCAGCAGTTCGACAGGGGGTAATGAGCAGTTCTTC.